Following are 4 T cell receptor beta chains from one sample sequenced in a study of technical replicates of blood from several donors (TCRdb year 2017). The library was built by means of the immunoSEQ multiplex PCR assay. Held by TCRdb, this immuneACCESS table contains in-frame sequences only and omits some clones. Under half of the omission traces to an unresolved V gene where checked; the cause of the rest is unknown. Across this sample there are tens of thousands of clones, with around 97% seen only once. Jointly, the top ten make up 0.2% to 0.25% of the sample. Specimen: T cells isolated from PBMCs. These receptors all come from a human donor in good health.

The V gene is TRBV12-5, the J gene TRBJ1-5; TRBD1 is a possible D gene (5 bases). The CDR3 contains 16 residues. Germline V gene lookup returns CDR1 LGHNT and CDR2 FRNRAP. The V gene lost 3 bases and the J gene lost 5 bases, with 17 bases spanning the gap. The CDR3 protein is CASGLVGGGIDQPQHF. DNA for the CDR3: TGTGCTAGTGGTTTAGTAGGCGGGGGGATAGATCAGCCCCAGCATTTT.

This chain links TRBV10-1 with TRBJ1-3, with D possibly being TRBD1 (6 bases). V lost 3 bases and J 0 bases, leaving 18 bases between the germline ends. Germline V gives CDR1 WNHNN, CDR2 SYGVQD (reference sequence). CDR3 length: 18 residues. Written as DNA, the CDR3 is TGCGCCAGCAGTGAAGGACAGCCTTACCTATCCTCTGGAAACACCATATATTTT. Its protein is CASSEGQPYLSSGNTIYF.

The chain carries TRBV5-6 and TRBJ2-3; perhaps TRBD2 as D (6 bases). In germline, CDR1 is SGHDT, CDR2 YYEEEE. Trimming cost V 3 bases and J 5 bases, with 7 bases left between them. This CDR3 has 12 amino acids. The CDR3: CASSYSGDTQYF. The CDR3 DNA is TGTGCCAGCAGCTATAGCGGAGATACGCAGTATTTT.

This chain joins TRBV6-4 and TRBJ2-3, with 13 bases fitting TRBD2. CDR3 size: 16 residues. Losses at the gene ends were 6 bases for V and 5 bases for J; bases not matched to a gene: 8. The germline V gene has CDR1 MRHNA and CDR2 SNTAGT. Here the CDR3 DNA reads TGTGCCAGCAGCGTAACTAGCGGGGGGGCGGAAGATACGCAGTATTTT. Translated, it gives CASSVTSGGAEDTQYF.